This entry concerns a single T cell receptor beta chain. As yet, its antigen is unknown. The data stem from a study of blood T cells in healthy people across ages. Overall study findings and caveats: Naive CD4+ cell counts and diversity both ran higher in long-lived than in aged donors.

A J-beta primer mix and a sample-barcoded 5' primer were used in a second PCR of roughly 7 to 12 cycles. TCRdb redid the calling of the 5' RACE reads with MiXCR, one entry per CDR3 protein. The table lists roughly 1,300,000 distinct CDR3 sequences, around 55% of them singletons. Researchers collected around 10 milliliters of peripheral blood from every single donor. Researchers report isolating at least 7 million PBMCs per sample. In germline, CDR1 is MNHEY, CDR2 SMNVEV (reference sequence). This CDR3 is built from 14 residues. V lost 8 bases and J lost 5, with 13 bases in between. The receptor was isolated from a man between 18 and 35 years old in good health. The J gene is TRBJ1-6, the V gene TRBV27; D uncertain. The sequenced material came from blood. The CDR3: CASLSLGNNSPLHF. Here the CDR3 DNA reads TGTGCCAGCCTTTCTTTGGGGAATAATTCACCCCTCCACTTT.